The TCR beta chain described here comes from a study of monozygotic twins with cystic fibrosis. Study results and limitations: Co-twins had the most similar V usage for 13 of 16 pairs, J for 8.

In the case of this clone: What it binds is unknown.

Generated by immunoSEQ multiplex PCR, the TCRdb table keeps only in-frame clones and is missing some. Of fewer than 20,000 clones in the sample, around 97% are singletons; the top ten hold approximately 1.8%. The material sequenced was blood. The TCR was taken from a woman in her 30s with cystic fibrosis.

CDR3 sequence reads: CASTRGGQIVSGANVLTF. In DNA, the CDR3 is TGTGCCAGCACCCGGGGCGGACAAATTGTCTCTGGGGCCAACGTCCTGACTTTC. The V and J genes are TRBV9 and TRBJ2-6; D could derive from TRBD1 or TRBD2 (5 bases each). Deletions cut 6 bases from V and 0 bases from J, with 19 bases between. This CDR3 has 18 amino acids. Looked up from germline, CDR1 is SGDLS and CDR2 is YYNGEE.